Detailed here is one T cell receptor beta chain. Antigen: not known. The data are from a study of T-cell memory formation after mild COVID-19. General study points: A balance of CD4 and CD8 characterized clones contracting day 15 to 85, whereas later expanders leaned CD4+.

Via MiXCR, TCRdb re-called the 5' RACE reads, giving one row per CDR3 protein. The sample lists tens of thousands of distinct CDR3 sequences; around an eighth were seen once. Sequenced sample: PBMCs or a T cell subset sorted from them (not recorded which). The receptor's source is an adult woman who had mild COVID-19 (a few samples of this study predate the infection). Cell type and time point are not known.

The CDR3 sequence: CSAGGSNPSTDTQYF. Written as DNA, the CDR3 is TGCAGTGCTGGGGGTTCGAACCCAAGCACAGATACGCAGTATTTT. The chain employs TRBV20-1 and TRBJ2-3; D may be TRBD1 or TRBD2 (5 bases each). CDR3 size: 15 residues. Germline V CDR1 and CDR2: DFQATT, SNEGSKA (reference sequence). V was clipped by 5 bases and J by 0 bases, with 15 bases between them.